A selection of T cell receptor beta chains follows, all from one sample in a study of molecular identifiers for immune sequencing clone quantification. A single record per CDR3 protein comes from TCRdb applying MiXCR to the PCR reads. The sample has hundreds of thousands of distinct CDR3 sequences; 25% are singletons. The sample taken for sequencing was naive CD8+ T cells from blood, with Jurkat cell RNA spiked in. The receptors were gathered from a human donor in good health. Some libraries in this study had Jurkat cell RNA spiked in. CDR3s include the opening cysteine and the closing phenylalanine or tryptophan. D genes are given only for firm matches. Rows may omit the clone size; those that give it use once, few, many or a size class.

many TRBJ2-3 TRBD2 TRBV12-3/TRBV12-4 TGTGCCAGCAGTCTCTACAGCGGGGTTGTCGCAGATACGCAGTATTTT CASSLYSGVVADTQYF
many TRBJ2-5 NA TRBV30 TGTGCCTGGAGTCGGCAACCTGGAGAGACCCAGTACTTC CAWSRQPGETQYF
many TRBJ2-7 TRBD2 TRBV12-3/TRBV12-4 TGTGCCAGCAGTTCTACCGACGGACTAGCGGGGGTAGAGCAGTACTTC CASSSTDGLAGVEQYF
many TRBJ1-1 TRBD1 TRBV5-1 TGCGCCAGCAGCTTCCGGGACAGCTTGAACACTGAAGCTTTCTTT CASSFRDSLNTEAFF
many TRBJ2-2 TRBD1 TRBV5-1 TGCGCCAGCAGCTTATACTTACAGGGGACGAACACCGGGGAGCTGTTTTTT CASSLYLQGTNTGELFF
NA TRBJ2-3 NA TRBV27 TGTGCCAGCAGTTTAGTTTCCCCGGGTGGGGGAACAGATACGCAGTATTTT CASSLVSPGGGTDTQYF
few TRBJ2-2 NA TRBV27 TGTGCCAGCAGTTTCGGCGTAACTACCGGGGAGCTGTTTTTT CASSFGVTTGELFF
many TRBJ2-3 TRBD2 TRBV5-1 TGCGCCAGCAGCCCCGGACTAGCGGGAGGAGATACGCAGTATTTT CASSPGLAGGDTQYF
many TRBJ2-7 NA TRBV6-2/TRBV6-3 TGTGCCAGCAGTTACTCGACGGGAGAAGTAGGGGAGCAGTACTTC CASSYSTGEVGEQYF
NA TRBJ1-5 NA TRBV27 TGTGCCAGCAGTGTACAGAGTTCCTGGCAGCCCCAGCATTTT CASSVQSSWQPQHF
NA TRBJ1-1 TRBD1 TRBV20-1 TGCAGTGCTAGAGATCCCGGGACAGGGGGCGAAGCTTTCTTT CSARDPGTGGEAFF
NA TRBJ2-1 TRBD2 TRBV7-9 TGTGCCGGTGATAGCGGGAAGTCCTACAATGAGCAGTTCTTC CAGDSGKSYNEQFF
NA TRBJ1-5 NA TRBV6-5 TGTGCCAGCAGTTTGGCAGGACCGCCCCAGCATTTT CASSLAGPPQHF
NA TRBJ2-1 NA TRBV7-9 TGTGCCAGCAGCCTAAGACAAGGGAGCCTCGATGAGCGGTTCTTC CASSLRQGSLDERFF
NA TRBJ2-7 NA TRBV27 TGTGCCAGCAGTTACCGCGAAGGGGCCTACGCGCAGTACTTC CASSYREGAYAQYF
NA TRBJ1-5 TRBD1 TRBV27 TGTGCCAGCGGGAACAGGGGCGTCGTTCAGCCCCAGCATTTT CASGNRGVVQPQHF
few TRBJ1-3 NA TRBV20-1 TGCAGTGCTAGAGATTATAGCTTAGTGGTCCCAACACCCGGAAACACCATATATTTT CSARDYSLVVPTPGNTIYF
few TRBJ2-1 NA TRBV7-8 TGTGCCAGCAGCCGACGGGGGCCAGTCTACAATGAGCAGTTCTTC CASSRRGPVYNEQFF
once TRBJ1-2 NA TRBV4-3 TGCGCCAGCAGCCAAGAGGCAGGAGGGGCAGATGGCTACACCTTC CASSQEAGGADGYTF
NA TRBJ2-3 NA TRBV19 TGTGCCAGTAGTATAGATGGGGGCATGGGGGCAGATACGCAGTATTTT CASSIDGGMGADTQYF
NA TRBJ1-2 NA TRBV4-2 TGTGCCAGCAGCCAAGAAGGGGGGGCACAGTATGGCTACACCTTC CASSQEGGAQYGYTF
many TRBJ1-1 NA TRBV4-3 TGCGCCAGCAGCCAAGATCGGGGGGTTTGGGCTGAAGCTTTCTTT CASSQDRGVWAEAFF
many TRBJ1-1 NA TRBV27 TGTGCCAGCAGTCGAGGGGAGATCCCTTTCACTGAAGCTTTCTTT CASSRGEIPFTEAFF
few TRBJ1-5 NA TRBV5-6 TGTGCCAGCAGCTATGGGACACCGAGGAGCAATCAGCCCCAGCATTTT CASSYGTPRSNQPQHF
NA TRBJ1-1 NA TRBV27 TGTGCCAGCAGTTCATGGAACACTGAAGTTTTCTTT CASSSWNTEVFF
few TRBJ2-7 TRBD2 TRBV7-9 TGTGCCAGCAGCTGGTTTGGGACTAGCGGGAGTTTTTACGAGCAGTACTTC CASSWFGTSGSFYEQYF
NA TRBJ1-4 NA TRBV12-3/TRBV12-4 TGTGCCAGCAGTCCACATAATGAAAAACTGTTTTTT CASSPHNEKLFF
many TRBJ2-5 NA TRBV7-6 TGTGCCAGCAGCTTGAGGGGGGGAGAGACCCAGTACTTC CASSLRGGETQYF
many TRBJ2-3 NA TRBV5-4 TGTGCCAGCACTCCTGCGGGGACTAGCACAGATACGCAGTATTTT CASTPAGTSTDTQYF
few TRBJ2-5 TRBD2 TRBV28 TGTGCCAGCAGCTGGGGGGGGGAAGAGACCCAGTACTTC CASSWGGEETQYF
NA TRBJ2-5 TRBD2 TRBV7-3 TGTGCCAGCAGGCTAAGAGGACTAGAACAAGAGACCCAGTACTTC CASRLRGLEQETQYF
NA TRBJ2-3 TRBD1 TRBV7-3 TGTGCCAGCAGATTAATGGGACAGGGGTCTGGCACAGATACGCAGTATTTT CASRLMGQGSGTDTQYF
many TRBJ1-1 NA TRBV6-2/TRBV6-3 TGTGCCAGCAGTTACCCGGGACAAGAAGCTTTCTTT CASSYPGQEAFF
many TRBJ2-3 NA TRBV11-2 TGTGCCAGCAGCCCAGGGATGAGTACCTCGGGCACAGATACGCAGTATTTT CASSPGMSTSGTDTQYF
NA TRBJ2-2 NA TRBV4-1 TGCGCCAGCAGCCCGCCTGACGGGAACACCGCGGAGCAGTTTTTT CASSPPDGNTAEQFF
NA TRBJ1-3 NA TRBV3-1 TGTGCCAGCAGCCAGATACAGGGAACTGGATACACCATATATTTT CASSQIQGTGYTIYF
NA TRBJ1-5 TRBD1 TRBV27 TGTGCCAGCCGGTCGACAGGGGGGATTAGCAATCAGCCCCAGCATTTT CASRSTGGISNQPQHF
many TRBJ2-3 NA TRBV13 TGTGCCAGCAGCTTAGAAAGGGGAAGCACAGATACGCAGTATTTT CASSLERGSTDTQYF
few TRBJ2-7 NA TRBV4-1 TGCGCCAGCAGCCAAGAGACTCGAGAAACCTACGAGCAGTACTTC CASSQETRETYEQYF
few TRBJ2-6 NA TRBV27 TGTGCCAGCAGTCCGTGGACCGAGCAGTTCAAGGCCAACGTCCTGACTTTC CASSPWTEQFKANVLTF
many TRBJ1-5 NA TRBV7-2 TGTGCCAGCAGCTTAGCCACTAGCAATCAGCCCCAGCATTTT CASSLATSNQPQHF
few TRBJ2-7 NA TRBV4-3 TGCGCCAGCAGCCCGCATACAGGGTTCAACGAGCAGTACTTC CASSPHTGFNEQYF
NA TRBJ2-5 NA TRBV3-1 TGTGCCAGCAGCCCCCCAGGGAAGGGGAAGACCCAGTACTTC CASSPPGKGKTQYF
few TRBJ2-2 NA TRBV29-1 TGCAGCTCCGCTGGGGGAACCGGGGAGCTGTTTTTT CSSAGGTGELFF
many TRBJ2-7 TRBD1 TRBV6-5 TGTGCCAGCCGGGACAGGGGGTTGGAGCAGTACTTC CASRDRGLEQYF
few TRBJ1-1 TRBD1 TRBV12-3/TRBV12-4 TGTGCCAGCAGTTCAACAGGGGGCGTCACTGAAGCTTTCTTT CASSSTGGVTEAFF
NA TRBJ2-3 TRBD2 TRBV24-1 TGTGCCACCAGTGATCGAGCGGGGGGCACAGATACGCAGTATTTT CATSDRAGGTDTQYF
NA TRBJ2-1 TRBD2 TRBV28 TGTGCCAGCAGGGCTGTACCGGGACTAGCGGGAGGATACAATGAGCAGTTCTTC CASRAVPGLAGGYNEQFF
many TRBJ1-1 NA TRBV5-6 TGTGCCAGCAGCCTAGGAGGGGGTACGAACACTGAAGCTTTCTTT CASSLGGGTNTEAFF
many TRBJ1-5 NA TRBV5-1 TGCGCCAGCAGCCCCAGGTCACCTGTCGAGCCCCAGCATTTT CASSPRSPVEPQHF
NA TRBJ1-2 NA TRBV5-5 TGTGCCAGCAGCCTTCTTCCAGCTCCTAACTATGGCTACACCTTC CASSLLPAPNYGYTF
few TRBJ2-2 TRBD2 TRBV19 TGTGCCAGTAGTGCTCCGGGACTAGCGGGGGCCACCGGGGAGCTGTTTTTT CASSAPGLAGATGELFF
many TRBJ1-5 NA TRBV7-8 TGTGCCAGCAGCTTAGATCCTCAGCCCCAGCATTTT CASSLDPQPQHF
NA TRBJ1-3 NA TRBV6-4 TGTGCCAGCAGTGTCGGGGACGGTTATCTTATATATTTT CASSVGDGYLIYF